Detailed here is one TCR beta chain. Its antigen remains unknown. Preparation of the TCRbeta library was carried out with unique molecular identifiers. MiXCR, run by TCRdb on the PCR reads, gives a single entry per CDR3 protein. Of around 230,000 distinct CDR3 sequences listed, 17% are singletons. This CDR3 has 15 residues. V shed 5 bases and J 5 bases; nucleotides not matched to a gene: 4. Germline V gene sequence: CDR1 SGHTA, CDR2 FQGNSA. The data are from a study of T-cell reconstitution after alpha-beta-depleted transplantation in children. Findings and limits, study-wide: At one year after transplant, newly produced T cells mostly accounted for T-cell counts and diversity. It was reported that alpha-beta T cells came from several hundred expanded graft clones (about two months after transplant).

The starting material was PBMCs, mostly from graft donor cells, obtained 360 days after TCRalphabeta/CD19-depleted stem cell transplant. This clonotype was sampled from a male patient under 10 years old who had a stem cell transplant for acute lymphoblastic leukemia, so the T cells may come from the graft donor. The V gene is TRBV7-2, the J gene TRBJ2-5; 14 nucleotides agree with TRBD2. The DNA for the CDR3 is TGTGCCAGCAGCATCAGGACTAGCGGGAGGGAGACCCAGTACTTC. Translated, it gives CASSIRTSGRETQYF. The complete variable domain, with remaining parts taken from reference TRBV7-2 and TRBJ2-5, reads GAGVSQSPSNKVTEKGKDVELRCDPISGHTALYWYRQSLGQGLEFLIYFQGNSAPDKSGLPSDRFSAERTGGSVSTLTIQRTQQEDSAVYLCASSIRTSGRETQYFGPGTRLLVL.